Listed below are T cell receptor beta chains from one sample, sequenced in a study of beta chain features in type 1 diabetes. Sequencing used immunoSEQ multiplex PCR; TCRdb keeps in-frame clones, though not all of them. The table shows 150,000 to 200,000 clones, with about 9.1% occurring only once. The sequenced sample consisted of central memory CD4+ T cells from blood. These receptors were obtained from a woman aged 18 to 35 in good health. Both conserved end residues are trimmed from each CDR3. Size is omitted from some rows. Given values are once, few, many or a class for expanded clones.

V gene: TRBV11-2; clone size: few; CDR3 protein: ASSPSYGNTEAF
V gene: TRBV7-9; clone size: .; CDR3 protein: ASSRESNTEAF
V gene: TRBV5-6; clone size: many; CDR3 protein: ASGQQGPYGYT
V gene: TRBV9; clone size: .; CDR3 protein: ASSVGTVRYEQY
V gene: TRBV6-4; clone size: few; CDR3 protein: ASSEGAGELF
V gene: TRBV6-5; clone size: .; CDR3 protein: ASSPTRTGGEGV
V gene: TRBV30; clone size: .; CDR3 protein: AWSGTGASGYT
V gene: TRBV7-3; clone size: .; CDR3 protein: ASSLNPGSTDTQY
V gene: TRBV5-1; clone size: .; CDR3 protein: ASSPSAGSLQETQY
V gene: TRBV19; clone size: .; CDR3 protein: ASTRGLAYNEQF
V gene: TRBV5-1; clone size: few; CDR3 protein: ASSPPGTAYEQY
V gene: TRBV6-6; clone size: few; CDR3 protein: ASMIEGLGGNEQF
V gene: TRBV7-2; clone size: few; CDR3 protein: ASSPRAAGSTDTQY
V gene: TRBV7-2; clone size: medium-sized; CDR3 protein: ASSRQRAEETQY
V gene: TRBV7-2; clone size: .; CDR3 protein: ASSSQAGGLDTQY
V gene: TRBV4-3; clone size: few; CDR3 protein: ASSTGGEEEKLF
V gene: TRBV5-1; clone size: .; CDR3 protein: ASSSDTFNEQF
V gene: TRBV30; clone size: few; CDR3 protein: AWRGQGSNYGYT
V gene: TRBV7-9; clone size: few; CDR3 protein: ASSLDISYEQY
V gene: TRBV11-1; clone size: .; CDR3 protein: ASSLTSGFTDTQY
V gene: TRBV18; clone size: once; CDR3 protein: ASSRTFGEEKLF
V gene: TRBV11-2; clone size: .; CDR3 protein: ASTPKETQY
V gene: TRBV7-8; clone size: .; CDR3 protein: ASNPGTGDYEQY
V gene: TRBV5-1; clone size: .; CDR3 protein: ASSLGTSGVGAQETQY
V gene: TRBV12-5; clone size: few; CDR3 protein: ASGFSSLYNEQF
V gene: TRBV4-1; clone size: few; CDR3 protein: ASSPSLSGRAGETQY
V gene: TRBV7-2; clone size: few; CDR3 protein: ASSTGTGEVYGYT
V gene: TRBV9; clone size: .; CDR3 protein: ASSVNVGTTQF